The rows below give T cell receptor beta chains drawn from one sample of a study of blood T cell repertoires in COVID-19. TCRdb keeps only in-frame clones here, not all; method: immunoSEQ multiplex PCR. The sample has over 150,000 clones, about 88% seen once; the top ten hold more than 0.85%. Sequencing was done on a sample of peripheral blood. The receptor source for this set is a man aged 40-55 years with acute or convalescent COVID-19. CDR3s include the opening cysteine and the closing phenylalanine or tryptophan. A D gene is named only where the DNA matches it firmly. Clone size is stated in some rows and not others, as once, few, many or a class when expanded.

J gene: TRBJ2-5; D gene: TRBD2; clone size: NA; V gene: TRBV7-3; CDR3 protein: CASSPLAGGLETQYF; CDR3 DNA: TGTGCCAGCAGTCCGCTAGCGGGGGGGCTAGAGACCCAGTACTTC
J gene: TRBJ1-1; D gene: NA; clone size: NA; V gene: TRBV30; CDR3 protein: CAWSVLDSGKIEAFF; CDR3 DNA: TGTGCCTGGAGTGTACTCGATTCCGGTAAGATTGAAGCTTTCTTT
J gene: TRBJ1-2; D gene: NA; clone size: once; V gene: TRBV2; CDR3 protein: CASSTAGDYGYTF; CDR3 DNA: TGTGCCAGCAGTACGGCAGGCGACTATGGCTACACCTTC
J gene: TRBJ1-6; D gene: NA; clone size: NA; V gene: TRBV29-1; CDR3 protein: CSVPIRSGGNNSPLHF; CDR3 DNA: TGCAGCGTTCCTATTAGGTCCGGCGGAAATAATTCACCCCTCCACTTT
J gene: TRBJ1-2; D gene: NA; clone size: NA; V gene: TRBV2; CDR3 protein: CASSELRSGYTF; CDR3 DNA: TGTGCCAGCAGTGAACTCCGGTCTGGCTACACCTTC
J gene: TRBJ2-6; D gene: NA; clone size: NA; V gene: TRBV11-3; CDR3 protein: CASSPGTGANVLTF; CDR3 DNA: TGTGCCAGCAGCCCGGGAACCGGGGCCAACGTCCTGACTTTC
J gene: TRBJ2-7; D gene: NA; clone size: NA; V gene: TRBV7-9; CDR3 protein: CASSFRGVDEQYF; CDR3 DNA: TGTGCCAGCAGCTTCAGGGGGGTGGACGAGCAGTACTTC
J gene: TRBJ2-1; D gene: TRBD2; clone size: NA; V gene: TRBV6-5; CDR3 protein: CASTPGLASYNEQFF; CDR3 DNA: TGTGCCAGCACCCCGGGACTAGCGAGCTACAATGAGCAGTTCTTC
J gene: TRBJ1-5; D gene: NA; clone size: NA; V gene: TRBV6-1; CDR3 protein: CASSVTVTLGSNQPQHF; CDR3 DNA: TGTGCCAGCAGTGTGACAGTCACCCTTGGTAGCAATCAGCCCCAGCATTTT
J gene: TRBJ2-2; D gene: NA; clone size: NA; V gene: TRBV7-8; CDR3 protein: CASSLALQVTGELFF; CDR3 DNA: TGTGCCAGCAGCTTAGCGCTACAGGTCACCGGGGAGCTGTTTTTT
J gene: TRBJ1-5; D gene: NA; clone size: NA; V gene: TRBV28; CDR3 protein: CASSPIDRPNQPQHF; CDR3 DNA: TGTGCCAGCAGTCCTATAGACAGGCCCAATCAGCCCCAGCATTTT
J gene: TRBJ2-5; D gene: NA; clone size: NA; V gene: TRBV7-7; CDR3 protein: CASSSSTLQETQYF; CDR3 DNA: TGTGCCAGCAGTTCTTCTACCCTTCAAGAGACCCAGTACTTC
J gene: TRBJ2-1; D gene: NA; clone size: few; V gene: TRBV9; CDR3 protein: CASSVNRERVSYNEQFF; CDR3 DNA: TGTGCCAGCAGCGTAAACCGCGAGAGGGTCTCCTACAATGAGCAGTTCTTC
J gene: TRBJ1-6; D gene: TRBD1; clone size: NA; V gene: TRBV9; CDR3 protein: CASSPQQGVSPLHF; CDR3 DNA: TGTGCCAGCAGCCCCCAACAGGGGGTTTCACCCCTCCACTTT
J gene: TRBJ1-2; D gene: NA; clone size: NA; V gene: TRBV7-9; CDR3 protein: CASSLGTMGGYTF; CDR3 DNA: TGTGCCAGCAGCTTAGGGACTATGGGCGGCTACACCTTC
J gene: TRBJ2-1; D gene: NA; clone size: NA; V gene: TRBV9; CDR3 protein: CASSVSGFPSYNEQFF; CDR3 DNA: TGTGCCAGCAGCGTTTCAGGGTTTCCCTCCTACAATGAGCAGTTCTTC
J gene: TRBJ1-1; D gene: TRBD1; clone size: few; V gene: TRBV4-2; CDR3 protein: CASSQQGQGAREAFF; CDR3 DNA: TGTGCCAGCAGCCAACAAGGTCAGGGGGCAAGAGAAGCTTTCTTT
J gene: TRBJ2-7; D gene: NA; clone size: NA; V gene: TRBV27; CDR3 protein: CASSSQRDTAYEQYF; CDR3 DNA: TGTGCCAGCAGTTCCCAACGGGACACTGCCTACGAGCAGTACTTC
J gene: TRBJ2-2; D gene: TRBD1; clone size: NA; V gene: TRBV24-1; CDR3 protein: CATSDSGQGSAGELFF; CDR3 DNA: TGTGCCACCAGTGATTCCGGACAGGGCTCGGCCGGGGAGCTGTTTTTT
J gene: TRBJ1-1; D gene: NA; clone size: NA; V gene: TRBV11-2; CDR3 protein: CASSLGLRTEAFF; CDR3 DNA: TGTGCCAGCAGCCTTGGACTGCGGACTGAAGCTTTCTTT
J gene: TRBJ2-2; D gene: NA; clone size: once; V gene: TRBV2; CDR3 protein: CASRTGQYSPGELFF; CDR3 DNA: TGTGCCAGCAGAACAGGACAGTATTCCCCCGGGGAGCTGTTTTTT
J gene: TRBJ1-2; D gene: NA; clone size: NA; V gene: TRBV30; CDR3 protein: CAWSVRGYGYTF; CDR3 DNA: TGTGCCTGGAGTGTCCGGGGATATGGCTACACCTTC
J gene: TRBJ2-7; D gene: NA; clone size: NA; V gene: TRBV7-9; CDR3 protein: CASSPPFGAVYEQYF; CDR3 DNA: TGTGCCAGCAGCCCCCCGTTTGGTGCGGTCTACGAGCAGTACTTC
J gene: TRBJ1-2; D gene: NA; clone size: once; V gene: TRBV11-1; CDR3 protein: CASSLLTETYGYTF; CDR3 DNA: TGTGCCAGCAGCTTATTGACAGAGACCTATGGCTACACCTTC
J gene: TRBJ1-6; D gene: NA; clone size: NA; V gene: TRBV18; CDR3 protein: CASSPSTAYNSPLHF; CDR3 DNA: TGTGCCAGCTCACCGTCGACAGCGTATAATTCACCCCTCCACTTT
J gene: TRBJ2-7; D gene: NA; clone size: NA; V gene: TRBV6-1; CDR3 protein: CASSDATAQRPYEQYF; CDR3 DNA: TGTGCCAGCAGTGATGCTACGGCACAGCGGCCCTACGAGCAGTACTTC
J gene: TRBJ2-7; D gene: NA; clone size: NA; V gene: TRBV11-1; CDR3 protein: CASSLGQGNEQYF; CDR3 DNA: TGTGCCAGCAGCTTAGGGCAGGGGAACGAGCAGTACTTC
J gene: TRBJ1-2; D gene: TRBD1; clone size: NA; V gene: TRBV15; CDR3 protein: CATSRDLGGQGAVYGYTF; CDR3 DNA: TGTGCCACCAGCAGAGATCTTGGGGGACAGGGTGCGGTCTATGGCTACACCTTC
J gene: TRBJ1-1; D gene: NA; clone size: NA; V gene: TRBV29-1; CDR3 protein: CSVRWEETLGTEAFF; CDR3 DNA: TGCAGCGTTCGATGGGAGGAGACCCTGGGGACTGAAGCTTTCTTT
J gene: TRBJ2-3; D gene: TRBD2; clone size: NA; V gene: TRBV4-2; CDR3 protein: CASSMGPPSGTDTQYF; CDR3 DNA: TGTGCCAGCAGCATGGGGCCGCCTAGCGGAACAGATACGCAGTATTTT
J gene: TRBJ2-1; D gene: NA; clone size: NA; V gene: TRBV15; CDR3 protein: CATSRAGEFYNEQFF; CDR3 DNA: TGTGCCACCAGCAGAGCGGGGGAGTTCTACAATGAGCAGTTCTTC
J gene: TRBJ2-5; D gene: NA; clone size: NA; V gene: TRBV5-1; CDR3 protein: CASTRYITGLETQYF; CDR3 DNA: TGCGCCAGCACCCGCTATATAACAGGGTTGGAGACCCAGTACTTC
J gene: TRBJ2-2; D gene: NA; clone size: once; V gene: TRBV5-1; CDR3 protein: CASSLQGGTGELFF; CDR3 DNA: TGCGCCAGCAGCTTGCAGGGAGGCACCGGGGAGCTGTTTTTT
J gene: TRBJ1-1; D gene: NA; clone size: NA; V gene: TRBV5-1; CDR3 protein: CASRLRARDTEAFF; CDR3 DNA: TGCGCCAGCAGACTACGGGCGCGGGACACTGAAGCTTTCTTT
J gene: TRBJ1-1; D gene: NA; clone size: NA; V gene: TRBV27; CDR3 protein: CASRRDSTEAFF; CDR3 DNA: TGTGCCAGCAGGAGGGATAGCACTGAAGCTTTCTTT
J gene: TRBJ1-6; D gene: NA; clone size: many; V gene: TRBV4-2; CDR3 protein: CASSQGGGPLHF; CDR3 DNA: TGTGCCAGCAGCCAAGGAGGGGGACCCCTCCACTTT